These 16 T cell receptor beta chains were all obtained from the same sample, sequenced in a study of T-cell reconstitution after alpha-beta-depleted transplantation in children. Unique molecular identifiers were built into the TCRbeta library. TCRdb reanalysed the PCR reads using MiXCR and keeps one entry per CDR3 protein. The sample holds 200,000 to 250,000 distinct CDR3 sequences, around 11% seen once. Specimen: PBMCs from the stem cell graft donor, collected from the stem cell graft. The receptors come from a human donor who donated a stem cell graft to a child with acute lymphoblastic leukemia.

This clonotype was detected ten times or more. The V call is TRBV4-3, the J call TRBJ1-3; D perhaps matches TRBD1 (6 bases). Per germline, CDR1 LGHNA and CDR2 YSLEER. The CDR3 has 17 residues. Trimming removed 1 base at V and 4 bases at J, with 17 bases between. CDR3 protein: CASSQALGPGAGNTIYF. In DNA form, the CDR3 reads TGCGCCAGCAGCCAAGCACTTGGGCCGGGGGCAGGAAACACCATATATTTT.

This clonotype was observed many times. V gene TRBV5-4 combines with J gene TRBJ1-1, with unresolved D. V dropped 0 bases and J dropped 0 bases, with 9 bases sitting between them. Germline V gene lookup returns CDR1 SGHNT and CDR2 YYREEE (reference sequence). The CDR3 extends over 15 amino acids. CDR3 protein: CASSLDEGMNTEAFF. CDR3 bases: TGTGCCAGCAGCTTGGATGAGGGCATGAACACTGAAGCTTTCTTT.

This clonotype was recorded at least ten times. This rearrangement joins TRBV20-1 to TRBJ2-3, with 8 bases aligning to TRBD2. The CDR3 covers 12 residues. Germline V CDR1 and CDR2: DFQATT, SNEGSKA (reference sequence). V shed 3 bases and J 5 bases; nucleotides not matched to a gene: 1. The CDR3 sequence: CSASGREDTQYF. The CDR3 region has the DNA TGCAGTGCTAGCGGGAGGGAAGATACGCAGTATTTT.

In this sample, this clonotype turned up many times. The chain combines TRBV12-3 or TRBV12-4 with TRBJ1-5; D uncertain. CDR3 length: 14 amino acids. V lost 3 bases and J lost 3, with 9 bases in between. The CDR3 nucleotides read TGTGCCAGCAGTTTGGGCACCTACAATCAGCCCCAGCATTTT. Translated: CASSLGTYNQPQHF.

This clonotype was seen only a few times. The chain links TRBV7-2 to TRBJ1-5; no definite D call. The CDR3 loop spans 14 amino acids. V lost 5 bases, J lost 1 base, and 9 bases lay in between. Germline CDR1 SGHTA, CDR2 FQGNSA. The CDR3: CASSRVGSNQPQHF. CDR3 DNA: TGTGCCAGCAGCCGGGTGGGAAGCAATCAGCCCCAGCATTTT.

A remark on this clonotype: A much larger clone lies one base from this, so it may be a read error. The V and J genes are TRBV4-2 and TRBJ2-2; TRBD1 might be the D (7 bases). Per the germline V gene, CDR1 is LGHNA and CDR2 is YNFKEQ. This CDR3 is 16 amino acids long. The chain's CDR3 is CASSQDPQGGTRELFF. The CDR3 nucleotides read TGTGCCAGCAGCCAAGACCCCCAGGGGGGCACCAGGGAGCTGTTTTTT.

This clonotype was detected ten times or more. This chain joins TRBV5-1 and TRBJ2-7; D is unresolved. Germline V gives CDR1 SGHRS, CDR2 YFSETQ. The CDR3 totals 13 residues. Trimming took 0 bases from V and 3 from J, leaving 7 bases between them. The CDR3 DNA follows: TGCGCCAGCAGCTTGGGACACCTCTACGAGCAGTACTTC. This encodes CASSLGHLYEQYF.

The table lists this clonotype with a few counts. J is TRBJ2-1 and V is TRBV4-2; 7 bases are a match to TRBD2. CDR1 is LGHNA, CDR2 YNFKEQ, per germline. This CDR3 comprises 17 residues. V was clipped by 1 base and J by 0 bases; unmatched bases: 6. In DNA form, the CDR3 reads TGTGCCAGCAGCCAAGGGGGGGGAACCCTCTCCTACAATGAGCAGTTCTTC. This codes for CASSQGGGTLSYNEQFF.

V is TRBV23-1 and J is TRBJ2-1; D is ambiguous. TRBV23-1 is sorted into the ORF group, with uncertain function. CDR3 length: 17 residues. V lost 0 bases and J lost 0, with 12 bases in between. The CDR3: CASSQSDLRSSYNEQFF. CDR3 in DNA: TGCGCCAGCAGTCAATCGGACCTAAGAAGCTCCTACAATGAGCAGTTCTTC.

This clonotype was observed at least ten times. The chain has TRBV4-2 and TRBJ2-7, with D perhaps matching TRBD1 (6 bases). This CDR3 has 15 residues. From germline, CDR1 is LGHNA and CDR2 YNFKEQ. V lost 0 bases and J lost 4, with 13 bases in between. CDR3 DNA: TGTGCCAGCAGCCAAGATTTGGGGGCTGGGTACGAGCAGTACTTC. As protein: CASSQDLGAGYEQYF.

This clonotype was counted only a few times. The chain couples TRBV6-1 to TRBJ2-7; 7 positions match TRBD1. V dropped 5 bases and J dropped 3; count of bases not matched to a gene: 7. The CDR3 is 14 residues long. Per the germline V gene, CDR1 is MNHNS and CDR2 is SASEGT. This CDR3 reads CASSRTGDLYEQYF. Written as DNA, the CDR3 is TGTGCCAGCAGTCGAACAGGGGACCTCTACGAGCAGTACTTC.

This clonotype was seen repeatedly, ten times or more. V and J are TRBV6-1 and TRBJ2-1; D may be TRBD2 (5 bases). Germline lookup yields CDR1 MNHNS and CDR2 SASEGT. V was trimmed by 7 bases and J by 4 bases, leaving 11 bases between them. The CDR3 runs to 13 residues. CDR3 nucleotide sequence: TGTGCCAGCATGAGGGAGAGGTACAATGAGCAGTTCTTC. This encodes CASMRERYNEQFF.

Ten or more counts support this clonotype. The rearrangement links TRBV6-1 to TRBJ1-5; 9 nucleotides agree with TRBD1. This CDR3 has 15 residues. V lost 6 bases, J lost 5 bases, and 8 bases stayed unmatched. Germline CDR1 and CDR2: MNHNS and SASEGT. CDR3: CASSITGGMDQPQHF. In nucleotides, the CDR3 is TGTGCCAGCAGCATCACAGGGGGCATGGATCAGCCCCAGCATTTT.

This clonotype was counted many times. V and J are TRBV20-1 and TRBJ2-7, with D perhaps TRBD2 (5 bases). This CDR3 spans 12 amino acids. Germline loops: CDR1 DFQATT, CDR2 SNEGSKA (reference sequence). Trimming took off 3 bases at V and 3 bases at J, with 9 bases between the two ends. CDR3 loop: CSARSGVYEQYF. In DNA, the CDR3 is TGCAGTGCTAGGTCCGGGGTCTACGAGCAGTACTTC.

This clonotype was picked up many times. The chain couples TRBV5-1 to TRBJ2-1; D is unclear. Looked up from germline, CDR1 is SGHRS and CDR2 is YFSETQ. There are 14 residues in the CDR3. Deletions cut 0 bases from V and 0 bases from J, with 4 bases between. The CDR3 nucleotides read TGCGCCAGCAGCTTGGAATACTCCTACAATGAGCAGTTCTTC. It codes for CASSLEYSYNEQFF.

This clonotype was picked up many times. The CDR3 reads CASSLKGTGTGNEQFF. The DNA of the CDR3 is TGTGCCAGCAGCTTAAAGGGGACAGGGACGGGGAATGAGCAGTTCTTC. The chain carries TRBV7-2 and TRBJ2-1, with 9 positions matching TRBD1. V lost 2 bases and J lost 7; bases outside the gene matches: 9. This CDR3 has 16 amino acids. Per germline, CDR1 SGHTA and CDR2 FQGNSA.